A selection of T cell receptor beta chains follows, all from one sample in a study of blood T cell repertoires in COVID-19. Generated by immunoSEQ multiplex PCR, the TCRdb table keeps only in-frame clones and is missing some. This sample has some 86,000 clones; approximately 90% occur once, and the top ten carry 2.3%. The source material was peripheral blood. The origin of the receptors is a human donor with active COVID-19. The donor label of this sample is uncertain. CDR3s include the opening cysteine and the closing phenylalanine or tryptophan. The D gene is left open where the match is weak. Clone size is shown for a subset of rows, as once, few, many or a class of expanded clone.

v_call	d_call	j_call	clone_size	cdr3_nt	cdr3_aa
TRBV4-2	NA	TRBJ2-3	NA	TGTGCCAGCAGCCAAGATCTGGGCCCCTCTAGCACAGATACGCAGTATTTT	CASSQDLGPSSTDTQYF
TRBV19	NA	TRBJ1-5	NA	TGTGCCAGTAGTATAGAGGAGTTTTCAAATCAGCCCCAGCATTTT	CASSIEEFSNQPQHF
TRBV11-1	TRBD2	TRBJ2-1	NA	TGTGCCAGCAGCCGTCCAGCGGGGGGGGCCAATGAGCAGTTCTTC	CASSRPAGGANEQFF
TRBV12-5	TRBD2	TRBJ2-3	NA	TGTGCTAGTGGACCCTCCCCGGTCAGACTAGCCCCAGATACGCAGTATTTT	CASGPSPVRLAPDTQYF
TRBV19	NA	TRBJ2-3	NA	TGTGCCAGTAGTAGAGGGATCTCAGATACGCAGTATTTT	CASSRGISDTQYF
TRBV5-1	NA	TRBJ2-2	NA	TGCGCCAGCAGCACCAGGGGGGAGGCCGGGGAGCTGTTTTTT	CASSTRGEAGELFF
TRBV7-3	NA	TRBJ2-7	NA	TGTGCCAGCAGCTTAACGGGTCGGGGTTCCTACGAGCAGTACTTC	CASSLTGRGSYEQYF
TRBV15	TRBD1	TRBJ1-3	NA	TGTGCCACCAGCAGTTTCTGGACAGGGAAATCTGGAAACACCATATATTTT	CATSSFWTGKSGNTIYF
TRBV28	NA	TRBJ1-1	NA	TGTGCCAGCAGGGGCCCTAGCTCCAGGGGAGAGGACACTGAAGCTTTCTTT	CASRGPSSRGEDTEAFF
TRBV5-1	TRBD1	TRBJ1-1	once	TGCGCCAGCAGCTTGTTGGGACAGGGCGACACTGAAGCTTTCTTT	CASSLLGQGDTEAFF
TRBV5-6	TRBD1	TRBJ2-7	NA	TGTGCCAGCAGCTTAGACAGGGATTACGAGCAGTACTTC	CASSLDRDYEQYF
TRBV4-1	NA	TRBJ2-1	NA	TGCGCCAGCAGCCAAGATTTGGAGGCGTCGGGCAATGAGCAGTTCTTC	CASSQDLEASGNEQFF
TRBV4-2	NA	TRBJ2-3	NA	TGTGCCAGCAGCCAAGTGGGACTTGTCACAGATACGCAGTATTTT	CASSQVGLVTDTQYF